This T cell receptor beta chain comes out of a study of T cell changes during pregnancy in multiple sclerosis. The CDR3 is 14 amino acids. The ends were cut back, 4 bases at V and 5 bases at J, with 14 bases in the middle. The germline CDR1 and CDR2 sequences are SGHVS and FNYEAQ. Data came from immunoSEQ multiplex PCR; TCRdb stores just in-frame clones and leaves some out. The repertoire holds 75,000 to 80,000 clones, with roughly 95% as singletons. Sequenced material: peripheral blood, taken in the second trimester of pregnancy. The sequence was obtained from a female donor in good health, enrolled as a control in a pregnancy study. V is TRBV7-6 and J is TRBJ1-1; TRBD1 is a possible D gene (6 bases). As DNA, the CDR3 is TGTGCCAGCAGCTCCCAGGGGCACGAGACTGAAGCTTTCTTT. Its protein product is CASSSQGHETEAFF.